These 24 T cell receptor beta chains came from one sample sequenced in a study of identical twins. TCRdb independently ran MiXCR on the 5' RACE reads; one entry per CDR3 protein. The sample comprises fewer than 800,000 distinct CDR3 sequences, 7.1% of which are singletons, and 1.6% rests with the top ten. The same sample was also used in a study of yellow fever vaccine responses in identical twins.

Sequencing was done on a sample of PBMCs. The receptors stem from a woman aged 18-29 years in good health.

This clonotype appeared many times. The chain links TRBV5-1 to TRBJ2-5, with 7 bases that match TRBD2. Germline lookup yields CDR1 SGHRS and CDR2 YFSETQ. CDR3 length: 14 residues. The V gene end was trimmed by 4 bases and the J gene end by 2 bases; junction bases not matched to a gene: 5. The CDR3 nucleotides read TGCGCCAGCAGCCCCGGGACTATACAAGAGACCCAGTACTTC. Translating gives CASSPGTIQETQYF.

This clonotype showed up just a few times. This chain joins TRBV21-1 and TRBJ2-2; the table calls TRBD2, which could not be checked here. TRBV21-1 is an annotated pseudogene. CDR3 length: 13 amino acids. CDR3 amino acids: CASSERDTGELFF. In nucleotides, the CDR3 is TGTGCCAGCAGCGAGCGGGACACCGGGGAGCTGTTTTTT.

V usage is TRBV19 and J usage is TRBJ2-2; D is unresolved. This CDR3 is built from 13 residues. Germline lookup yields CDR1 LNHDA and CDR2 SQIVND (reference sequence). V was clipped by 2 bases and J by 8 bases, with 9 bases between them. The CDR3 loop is CASSITDLGELFF. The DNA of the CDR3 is TGTGCCAGTAGTATAACGGACCTTGGGGAGCTGTTTTTT.

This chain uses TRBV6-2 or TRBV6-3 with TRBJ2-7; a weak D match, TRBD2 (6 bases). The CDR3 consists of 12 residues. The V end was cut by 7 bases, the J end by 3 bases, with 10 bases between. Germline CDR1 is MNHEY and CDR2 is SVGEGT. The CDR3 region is CASKTGGYEQYV. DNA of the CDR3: TGTGCCAGCAAGACCGGGGGCTACGAGCAGTACGTC.

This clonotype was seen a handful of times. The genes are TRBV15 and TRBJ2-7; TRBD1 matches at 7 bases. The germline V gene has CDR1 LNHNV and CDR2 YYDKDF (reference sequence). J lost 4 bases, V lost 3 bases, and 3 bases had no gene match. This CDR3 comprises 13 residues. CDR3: CATSRKTGYEQYV. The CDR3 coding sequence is TGTGCCACCAGCAGGAAGACAGGGTACGAGCAGTACGTC.

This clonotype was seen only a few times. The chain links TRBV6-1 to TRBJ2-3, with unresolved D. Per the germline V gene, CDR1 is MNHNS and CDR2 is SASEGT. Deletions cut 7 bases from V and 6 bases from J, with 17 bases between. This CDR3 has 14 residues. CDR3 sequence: CASNPTLADDTQYF. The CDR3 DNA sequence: TGTGCCAGCAACCCTACCTTGGCGGACGATACGCAGTATTTT.

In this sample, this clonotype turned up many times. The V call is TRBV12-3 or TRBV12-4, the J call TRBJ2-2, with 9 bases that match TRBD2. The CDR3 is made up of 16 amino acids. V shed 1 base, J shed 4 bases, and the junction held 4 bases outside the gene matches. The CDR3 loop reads CASSLGAGGPTGELFF. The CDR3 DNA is TGTGCCAGCAGTTTAGGGGCGGGAGGGCCCACCGGGGAGCTGTTTTTT.

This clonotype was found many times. CDR3 region: CASTAPSGTSGSYEQFF. CDR3 bases: TGCGCCAGCACGGCCCCCTCCGGGACTAGCGGGAGTTATGAGCAGTTCTTC. The gene calls are TRBV5-1 and TRBJ2-1; 14 bases match TRBD2. From germline, CDR1 is SGHRS and CDR2 YFSETQ. The CDR3 has 17 amino acids. V shed 6 bases and J 8 bases; nucleotides not matched to a gene: 13.

The CDR3 loop is CASSHTGGRNTEAFF. DNA for the CDR3: TGCGCCAGCAGTCACACAGGGGGCAGGAACACTGAAGCTTTCTTT. V gene TRBV10-2 combines with J gene TRBJ1-1, with 9 positions matching TRBD1. This CDR3 comprises 15 residues. Germline V gives CDR1 WSHSY, CDR2 SAAADI. Trimming at V came to 5 bases and at J to 1 base, leaving 5 bases not matched to a gene.

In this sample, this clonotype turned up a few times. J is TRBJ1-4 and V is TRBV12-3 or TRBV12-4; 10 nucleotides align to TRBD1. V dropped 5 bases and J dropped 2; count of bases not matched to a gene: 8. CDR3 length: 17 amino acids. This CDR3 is CASSAVPGQGTNEKLFF. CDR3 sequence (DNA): TGTGCCAGCAGTGCCGTCCCGGGACAGGGGACTAATGAAAAACTGTTTTTT.

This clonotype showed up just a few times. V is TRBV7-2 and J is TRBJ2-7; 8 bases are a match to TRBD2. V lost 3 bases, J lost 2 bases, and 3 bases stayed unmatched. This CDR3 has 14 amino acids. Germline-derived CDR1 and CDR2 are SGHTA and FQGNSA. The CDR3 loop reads CASSLKAGAYEQYF. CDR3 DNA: TGTGCCAGCAGCTTGAAAGCGGGAGCCTACGAGCAGTACTTC. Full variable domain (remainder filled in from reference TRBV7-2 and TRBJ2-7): GAGVSQSPSNKVTEKGKDVELRCDPISGHTALYWYRQSLGQGLEFLIYFQGNSAPDKSGLPSDRFSAERTGGSVSTLTIQRTQQEDSAVYLCASSLKAGAYEQYFGPGTRLTVT.

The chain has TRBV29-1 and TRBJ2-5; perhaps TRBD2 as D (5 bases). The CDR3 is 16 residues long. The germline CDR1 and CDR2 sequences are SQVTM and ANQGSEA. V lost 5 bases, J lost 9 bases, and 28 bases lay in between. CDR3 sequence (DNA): TGCAGCGTTCACGGGGATTGGGGTTCGGGCCCCTGGGCCCAGTACTTC. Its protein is CSVHGDWGSGPWAQYF. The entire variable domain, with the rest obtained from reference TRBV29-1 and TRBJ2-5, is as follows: SAVISQKPSRDICQRGTSLTIQCQVDSQVTMMFWYRQQPGQSLTLIATANQGSEATYESGFVIDKFPISRPNLTFSTLTVSNMSPEDSSIYLCSVHGDWGSGPWAQYFGPGTRLLVL.

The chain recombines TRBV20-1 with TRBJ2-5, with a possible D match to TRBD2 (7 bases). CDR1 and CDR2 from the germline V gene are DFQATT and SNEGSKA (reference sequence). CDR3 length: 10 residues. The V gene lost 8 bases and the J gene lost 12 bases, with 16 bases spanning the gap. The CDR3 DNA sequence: TGCAGTCCGGGGGGCCTAGCGGAGTACTTC. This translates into CSPGGLAEYF.

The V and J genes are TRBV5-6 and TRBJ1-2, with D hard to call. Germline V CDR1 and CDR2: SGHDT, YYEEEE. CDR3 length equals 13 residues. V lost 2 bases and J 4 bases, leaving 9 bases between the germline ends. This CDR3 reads CASSLADPYGYTF. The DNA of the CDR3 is TGTGCCAGCAGCTTAGCGGATCCCTATGGCTACACCTTC.

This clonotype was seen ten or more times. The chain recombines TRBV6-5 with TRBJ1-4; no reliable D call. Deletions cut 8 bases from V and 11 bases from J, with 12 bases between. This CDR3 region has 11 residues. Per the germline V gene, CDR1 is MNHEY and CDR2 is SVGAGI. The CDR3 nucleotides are TGTGCCAGCGACGTCGGGAGGAAACTGTTTTTT. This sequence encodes CASDVGRKLFF.

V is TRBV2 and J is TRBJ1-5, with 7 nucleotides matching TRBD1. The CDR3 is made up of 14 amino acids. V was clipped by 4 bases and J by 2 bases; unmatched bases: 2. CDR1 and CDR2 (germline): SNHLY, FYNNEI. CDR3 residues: CASSATGRNQPQHF. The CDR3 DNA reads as TGTGCCAGCAGTGCGACAGGGCGCAATCAGCCCCAGCATTTT.

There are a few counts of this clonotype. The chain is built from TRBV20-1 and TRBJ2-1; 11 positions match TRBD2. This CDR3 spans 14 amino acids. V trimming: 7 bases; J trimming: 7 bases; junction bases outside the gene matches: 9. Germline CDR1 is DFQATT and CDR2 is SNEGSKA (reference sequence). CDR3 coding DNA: TGCAGTGTGTTAGCGGGGGGGGCGGGGAATGAGCAGTTCTTC. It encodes CSVLAGGAGNEQFF.

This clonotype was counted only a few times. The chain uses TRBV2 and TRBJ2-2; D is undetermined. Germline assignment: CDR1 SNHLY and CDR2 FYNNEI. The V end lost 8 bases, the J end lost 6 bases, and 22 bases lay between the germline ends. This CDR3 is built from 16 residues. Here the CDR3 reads CASLNPPLIRAGELFF. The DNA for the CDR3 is TGTGCCAGCCTGAACCCCCCCCTGATTCGGGCCGGGGAGCTGTTTTTT. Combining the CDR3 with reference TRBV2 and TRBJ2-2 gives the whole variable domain EPEVTQTPSHQVTQMGQEVILRCVPISNHLYFYWYRQILGQKVEFLVSFYNNEISEKSEIFDDQFSVERPDGSNFTLKIRSTKLEDSAMYFCASLNPPLIRAGELFFGEGSRLTVL.

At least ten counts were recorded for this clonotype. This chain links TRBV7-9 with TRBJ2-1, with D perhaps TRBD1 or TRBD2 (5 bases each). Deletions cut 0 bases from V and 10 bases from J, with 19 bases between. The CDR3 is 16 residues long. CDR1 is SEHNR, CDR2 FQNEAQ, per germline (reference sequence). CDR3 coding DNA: TGTGCCAGCAGCTTAGCTACCGGGACCTACGTATTGGAGCAGTTCTTC. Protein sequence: CASSLATGTYVLEQFF.

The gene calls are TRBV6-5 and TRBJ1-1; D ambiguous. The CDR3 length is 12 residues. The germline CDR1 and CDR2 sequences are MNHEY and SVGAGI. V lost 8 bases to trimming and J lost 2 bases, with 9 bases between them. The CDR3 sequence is CASLGRNTEAFF. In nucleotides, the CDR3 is TGTGCCAGCTTAGGGCGAAACACTGAAGCTTTCTTT.

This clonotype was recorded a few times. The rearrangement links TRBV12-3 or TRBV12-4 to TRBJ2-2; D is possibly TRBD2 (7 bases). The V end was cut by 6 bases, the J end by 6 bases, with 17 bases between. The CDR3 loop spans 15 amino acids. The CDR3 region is CASSQRGGMAGELFF. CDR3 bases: TGTGCCAGCAGCCAAAGGGGGGGAATGGCCGGGGAGCTGTTTTTT.

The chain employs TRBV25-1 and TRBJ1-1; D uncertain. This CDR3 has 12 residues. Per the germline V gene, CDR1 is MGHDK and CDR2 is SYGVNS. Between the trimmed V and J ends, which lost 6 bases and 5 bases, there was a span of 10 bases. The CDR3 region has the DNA TGTGCCAGCAGCGAGCAGAGGACTGAAGCTTTCTTT. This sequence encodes CASSEQRTEAFF.

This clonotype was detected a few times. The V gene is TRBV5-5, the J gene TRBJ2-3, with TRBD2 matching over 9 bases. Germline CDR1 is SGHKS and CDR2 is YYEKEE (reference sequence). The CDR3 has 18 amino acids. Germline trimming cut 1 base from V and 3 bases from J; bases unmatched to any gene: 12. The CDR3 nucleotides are TGTGCCAGCAGCTTGCGTCTAGCGGGGATGGAAGGTACAGATACGCAGTATTTT. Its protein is CASSLRLAGMEGTDTQYF.

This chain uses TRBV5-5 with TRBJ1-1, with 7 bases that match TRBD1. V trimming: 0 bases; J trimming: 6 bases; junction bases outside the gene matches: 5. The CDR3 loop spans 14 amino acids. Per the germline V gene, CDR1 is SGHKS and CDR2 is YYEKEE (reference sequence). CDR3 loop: CASSLDGTAAEAFF. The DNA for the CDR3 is TGTGCCAGCAGCTTGGACGGGACAGCGGCTGAAGCTTTCTTT.